Listed below are T cell receptor beta chains from one sample, sequenced in a study of control samples from healthy donors and cancer patients. Measured with immunoSEQ multiplex PCR; TCRdb has only the in-frame clones, and not every one. The repertoire holds about 170,000 clones, with about 90% as singletons. Sequencing was done on a sample of blood. The receptor set was obtained from a man younger than 45 in good health. Both conserved end residues are part of each CDR3. The D gene is left open where the match is weak. The size entry is marked missing in some rows and otherwise reads once, few, many or a size class.

v_gene	d_gene	abundance	j_gene	CDR3nt	CDR3aa
TRBV7-9	TRBD1	NA	TRBJ2-7	TGTGCCAGCAGCACCGGACAGGGACGCCTCAGCGAGCAGTACTTC	CASSTGQGRLSEQYF
TRBV7-8	NA	NA	TRBJ1-5	TGTGCCAGCAGCTTAGAGGGATGGGGCCAGCCCCAGCATTTT	CASSLEGWGQPQHF
TRBV9	NA	once	TRBJ1-6	TGTGCCAGCAGCCCCCCGGGCTCCTATAATTCACCCCTCCACTTT	CASSPPGSYNSPLHF
TRBV6-5	TRBD2	NA	TRBJ2-5	TGTGCCAGCAGCCCGGGACTACTTCAATTAGGGTACTTC	CASSPGLLQLGYF
TRBV10-3	NA	NA	TRBJ1-1	TGTGCCATCAGTGACATAGGGGTCGGCGCTGAAGCTTTCTTT	CAISDIGVGAEAFF
TRBV9	NA	NA	TRBJ2-7	TGTGCCAGCAGCGTATCTCCGGGAGCGGAGTACGAGCAGTACTTC	CASSVSPGAEYEQYF
TRBV27	NA	NA	TRBJ2-1	TGTGCCAGCAGTCCCGCAACCGGGAACCACAATGAGCAGTTCTTC	CASSPATGNHNEQFF
TRBV10-3	TRBD2	NA	TRBJ2-2	TGTGCCATCAGGACGACTAGCGGAAAGACCGGGGAGCTGTTTTTT	CAIRTTSGKTGELFF
TRBV7-2	NA	NA	TRBJ2-3	TGTGCCAGCAGCGACCCTCCGGGGGCCCAGATAGATACGCAGTATTTT	CASSDPPGAQIDTQYF
TRBV7-6	NA	NA	TRBJ1-1	TGTGCCAGCAGTTACCGACAGTTGAACACTGAAGCTTTCTTT	CASSYRQLNTEAFF
TRBV4-3	TRBD2	NA	TRBJ2-7	TGCGCCAGCAGCCAGCAACTTCCGGGACTAGCGGGAGTCTACGAGCAGTACTTC	CASSQQLPGLAGVYEQYF
TRBV7-9	NA	NA	TRBJ1-5	TGTGCCAGCAGCCCGTCCCTGGACAATAGCAATCAGCCCCAGCATTTT	CASSPSLDNSNQPQHF
TRBV24-1	NA	NA	TRBJ1-2	TGTGCCACCAGTGAGTCAGGTGCCTACACCTTC	CATSESGAYTF
TRBV28	NA	NA	TRBJ1-5	TGTGCCAGCGGAGCTGGGGGCGGTCAGCCCCAGCATTTT	CASGAGGGQPQHF
TRBV19	NA	few	TRBJ2-1	TGTGCCAGTAGTACTTCCCCGGGACACGGTGAGCAGTTCTTC	CASSTSPGHGEQFF
TRBV15	NA	few	TRBJ1-4	TGTGCCACCAGCAGAGATTATTGGCGGTCTAATGAAAAACTGTTTTTT	CATSRDYWRSNEKLFF
TRBV19	NA	NA	TRBJ1-5	TGTGCCAGTAGTATAGACCCCGGGCCCCAGCATTTT	CASSIDPGPQHF
TRBV28	TRBD1	once	TRBJ1-4	TGTGCCAGCGGGACAGGGAGGGCAACTAATGAAAAACTGTTTTTT	CASGTGRATNEKLFF
TRBV6-5	TRBD1	NA	TRBJ1-5	TGTGCCAGCAGCACAGACAGGGGCAATCAGCCCCAGCATTTT	CASSTDRGNQPQHF
TRBV28	NA	NA	TRBJ1-2	TGTGCCAGCAGCAAATTTAACTATGGCTACACCTTC	CASSKFNYGYTF
TRBV4-2	NA	few	TRBJ2-6	TGTGCCAGCAGCCCCACGGGGGGCCTAATTTCTGGGGCCAACGTCCTGACTTTC	CASSPTGGLISGANVLTF
TRBV10-3	NA	NA	TRBJ2-2	TGTGCCATCAGTGCCGGGACTCAGAACACCGGGGAGCTGTTTTTT	CAISAGTQNTGELFF
TRBV5-1	NA	once	TRBJ1-1	TGCGCCAGCAGCCCAGGACATCGAAGGTTACACACTGAAGCTTTCTTT	CASSPGHRRLHTEAFF
TRBV7-9	TRBD1	NA	TRBJ2-7	TGTGCCAGCAGCTTAGCCGGGACAGGAGCCTACGAGCAGTACTTC	CASSLAGTGAYEQYF
TRBV14	TRBD1	NA	TRBJ1-2	TGTGCCAGCAGCAGTGGAAGGGACAGACATGGCTACACCTTC	CASSSGRDRHGYTF
TRBV5-1	TRBD1	NA	TRBJ1-2	TGCGCCAGCAGCTTTCTACAGGGGGTTGACTATGGCTACACCTTC	CASSFLQGVDYGYTF
TRBV3-1/TRBV3-2	TRBD2	NA	TRBJ2-1	TGTGCCAGCAGCGATAGCGGGAGGGCCCTTCTAAACAATGAGCAGTTCTTC	CASSDSGRALLNNEQFF
TRBV6-5	NA	NA	TRBJ1-1	TGTGCCAGCAGTATAACCAGGGGAAACACTGAAGCTTTCTTT	CASSITRGNTEAFF
TRBV4-1	TRBD2	NA	TRBJ2-3	TGCGCCAGCAGCCAGGGCGGGAGTTACGATACGCAGTATTTT	CASSQGGSYDTQYF
TRBV3-1/TRBV3-2	NA	NA	TRBJ1-1	TGTGCCAGCAGCCAAGTTAACAGGTTGGGCACTGAAGCTTTCTTT	CASSQVNRLGTEAFF
TRBV7-3	NA	NA	TRBJ2-1	TGTGCCAGCAGGTCCTCCCAGGGACGCGAGCAGTTCTTC	CASRSSQGREQFF
TRBV10-2	NA	NA	TRBJ1-6	TGCGCCAGCAGTGAGTCGATTGGGGCGCATTTCCCTTCACCCCTCCACTTT	CASSESIGAHFPSPLHF
TRBV7-9	TRBD1	NA	TRBJ1-2	TGTGCCAGCAGCTTAGTTCAGGGGGCGCCGGACTATGGCTACACCTTC	CASSLVQGAPDYGYTF
TRBV2	NA	NA	TRBJ1-5	TGTGCCAGCAGTGAGACAGGAGGGGGGGCATATAGCAATCAGCCCCAGCATTTT	CASSETGGGAYSNQPQHF
TRBV28	NA	NA	TRBJ1-2	TGTGCCAGCAGTTCCCCCACGGCTAACTATGGCTACACCTTC	CASSSPTANYGYTF
TRBV5-1	TRBD1	NA	TRBJ1-5	TGCGCCAGCAGCCCCGTCCCCCTGACAGGGGTTAGCAATCAGCCCCAGCATTTT	CASSPVPLTGVSNQPQHF
TRBV3-1/TRBV3-2	TRBD1	NA	TRBJ1-1	TGTGCCAGCAGACAGGGGGAGTACACTGAAGCTTTCTTT	CASRQGEYTEAFF
TRBV6-6	NA	NA	TRBJ1-1	TGTGCCAGCAGTTACGAGGGGGGGGTGACTGAAGCTTTCTTT	CASSYEGGVTEAFF
TRBV19	NA	NA	TRBJ1-6	TGTGCCAGTAGTACAACCGGGACCTACTCCTATAATTCACCCCTCCACTTT	CASSTTGTYSYNSPLHF
TRBV5-1	TRBD1	NA	TRBJ2-7	TGCGCCAGCAGCTTGGCCGGGACAGGATCTTACGAGCAGTACTTC	CASSLAGTGSYEQYF
TRBV29-1	NA	NA	TRBJ2-3	TGCAGCGCCCGTGGGGATACGCAGTATTTT	CSARGDTQYF
TRBV12-5	TRBD1	NA	TRBJ1-2	TGTGCTAGTGGCCCGGGACAGAATTATGGCTACACCTTC	CASGPGQNYGYTF
TRBV6-1	NA	NA	TRBJ1-1	TGTGCCAGCAGTGACCATCCGGGGGGCACTGAAGCTTTCTTT	CASSDHPGGTEAFF
TRBV20-1	NA	NA	TRBJ1-2	TGCAGTGCTAGATTGGATGGCTACACCTTC	CSARLDGYTF
TRBV4-1	NA	NA	TRBJ2-3	TGCGCCAGCAGCCCCGGGGCCTGGACAGATACGCAGTATTTT	CASSPGAWTDTQYF
TRBV5-1	TRBD1	NA	TRBJ1-2	TGCGCCAGCAGCCTGGGACAGAACTATGGCTACACCTTC	CASSLGQNYGYTF
TRBV27	NA	NA	TRBJ2-1	TGTGCCAGCAGTTTATTACAGGGTAATGAGCAGTTCTTC	CASSLLQGNEQFF
TRBV6-5	NA	NA	TRBJ2-7	TGTGCCAGCGAGGGGAAAGCTGATTCCTACGAGCAGTACTTC	CASEGKADSYEQYF
TRBV3-1/TRBV3-2	NA	NA	TRBJ1-6	TGTGCCAGCACCCGGGCCTCTACCGAGGGTTCACCCCTCCACTTT	CASTRASTEGSPLHF
TRBV6-6	NA	NA	TRBJ1-5	TGTGCCAGCAGTTACGGAGGGGGGACCCAGCATTTT	CASSYGGGTQHF
TRBV18	NA	NA	TRBJ2-7	TGTGCCAGCTCACCGATGGGGGGCGTAGAGCAGTACTTC	CASSPMGGVEQYF
TRBV10-3	NA	NA	TRBJ1-5	TGTGCCATCAGTAGCAGGGTAAATCAGCCCCAGCATTTT	CAISSRVNQPQHF
TRBV10-3	NA	NA	TRBJ2-1	TGTGCCATCGGAGAGGCTCACAATGAGCAGTTCTTC	CAIGEAHNEQFF